Listed below are T cell receptor beta chains from one sample, sequenced in a study of cytotoxic CD8 clonotypes in ibrutinib-treated CLL. The assay was immunoSEQ multiplex PCR, and TCRdb's table has in-frame clones only and misses some. This table has 130,000 to 150,000 clones, around 80% appearing once. Material: PBMCs, obtained after 12 months of ibrutinib treatment. Every receptor here comes from a human donor with chronic lymphocytic leukemia. CDR3s include the opening cysteine and the closing phenylalanine or tryptophan. The order of the fields is J gene, D gene, clone size, V gene, CDR3 DNA, CDR3 protein. D genes are given only for firm matches. Size is stated for part of the rows, as once, few or many counts, or as a class when the clone is expanded.

j_gene: TRBJ2-2
d_gene: TRBD1
abundance: NA
v_gene: TRBV7-9
CDR3nt: TGTGCCAGCAGCTTAGGAGGGGGCTGGACCGGGGAGCTGTTTTTT
CDR3aa: CASSLGGGWTGELFF

j_gene: TRBJ1-3
d_gene: TRBD1
abundance: few
v_gene: TRBV29-1
CDR3nt: TGCAGCGTCGGACAGGGTCCGGATCCCATATATTTT
CDR3aa: CSVGQGPDPIYF

j_gene: TRBJ1-1
d_gene: NA
abundance: NA
v_gene: TRBV6-1
CDR3nt: TGTGCCAGCAGTGATACCGAGAACACTGAAGCTTTCTTT
CDR3aa: CASSDTENTEAFF

j_gene: TRBJ2-3
d_gene: NA
abundance: NA
v_gene: TRBV6-6
CDR3nt: TGTGCCAGCAGCTTTCTAGTCCCCACAGATACGCAGTATTTT
CDR3aa: CASSFLVPTDTQYF

j_gene: TRBJ2-5
d_gene: TRBD2
abundance: once
v_gene: TRBV2
CDR3nt: TGTGCCAGCAGTCAGGGACTAGGAGAAGGAGAGACCCAGTACTTC
CDR3aa: CASSQGLGEGETQYF

j_gene: TRBJ2-3
d_gene: NA
abundance: NA
v_gene: TRBV5-1
CDR3nt: TGCGCCAGCAGTTGGAATAGCGTATATACAGATACGCAGTATTTT
CDR3aa: CASSWNSVYTDTQYF

j_gene: TRBJ2-7
d_gene: NA
abundance: once
v_gene: TRBV4-2
CDR3nt: TGTGCCAGCAGCCTACGGACGACGGGTTACGAGCAGTACTTC
CDR3aa: CASSLRTTGYEQYF

j_gene: TRBJ2-1
d_gene: NA
abundance: few
v_gene: TRBV19
CDR3nt: TGTGCCAGTAGTATAGGAGGGGTTGAGCAGTTCTTC
CDR3aa: CASSIGGVEQFF

j_gene: TRBJ2-5
d_gene: TRBD2
abundance: NA
v_gene: TRBV5-1
CDR3nt: TGCGCCAGCAGCTCAACCGGGACTAGGGGTGAGACCCAGTACTTC
CDR3aa: CASSSTGTRGETQYF

j_gene: TRBJ1-1
d_gene: NA
abundance: NA
v_gene: TRBV4-2
CDR3nt: TGTGCCAGCAGCCAAGGTGGTTCTCTGGGGGTCGCTGAAGCTTTCTTT
CDR3aa: CASSQGGSLGVAEAFF

j_gene: TRBJ1-1
d_gene: NA
abundance: NA
v_gene: TRBV2
CDR3nt: TGTGCCAGCAGGTTGGGGGGCGTAATCACTGAAGCTTTCTTT
CDR3aa: CASRLGGVITEAFF

j_gene: TRBJ2-7
d_gene: NA
abundance: NA
v_gene: TRBV15
CDR3nt: TGTGCCACCAGGGACCATCGCTACGAGCAGTACTTC
CDR3aa: CATRDHRYEQYF

j_gene: TRBJ2-3
d_gene: TRBD2
abundance: NA
v_gene: TRBV7-3
CDR3nt: TGTGCCAGCAGCTTGAGCGGGAGGGCCTTTGAGGATACGCAGTATTTT
CDR3aa: CASSLSGRAFEDTQYF

j_gene: TRBJ2-7
d_gene: NA
abundance: once
v_gene: TRBV4-2
CDR3nt: TGTGCCAGCAGCCCCTCGGGCCACGAGCAGTACTTC
CDR3aa: CASSPSGHEQYF

j_gene: TRBJ2-5
d_gene: TRBD1
abundance: NA
v_gene: TRBV27
CDR3nt: TGTGCCAGCAGGGACAGGGCAGGGGAGACCCAGTACTTC
CDR3aa: CASRDRAGETQYF